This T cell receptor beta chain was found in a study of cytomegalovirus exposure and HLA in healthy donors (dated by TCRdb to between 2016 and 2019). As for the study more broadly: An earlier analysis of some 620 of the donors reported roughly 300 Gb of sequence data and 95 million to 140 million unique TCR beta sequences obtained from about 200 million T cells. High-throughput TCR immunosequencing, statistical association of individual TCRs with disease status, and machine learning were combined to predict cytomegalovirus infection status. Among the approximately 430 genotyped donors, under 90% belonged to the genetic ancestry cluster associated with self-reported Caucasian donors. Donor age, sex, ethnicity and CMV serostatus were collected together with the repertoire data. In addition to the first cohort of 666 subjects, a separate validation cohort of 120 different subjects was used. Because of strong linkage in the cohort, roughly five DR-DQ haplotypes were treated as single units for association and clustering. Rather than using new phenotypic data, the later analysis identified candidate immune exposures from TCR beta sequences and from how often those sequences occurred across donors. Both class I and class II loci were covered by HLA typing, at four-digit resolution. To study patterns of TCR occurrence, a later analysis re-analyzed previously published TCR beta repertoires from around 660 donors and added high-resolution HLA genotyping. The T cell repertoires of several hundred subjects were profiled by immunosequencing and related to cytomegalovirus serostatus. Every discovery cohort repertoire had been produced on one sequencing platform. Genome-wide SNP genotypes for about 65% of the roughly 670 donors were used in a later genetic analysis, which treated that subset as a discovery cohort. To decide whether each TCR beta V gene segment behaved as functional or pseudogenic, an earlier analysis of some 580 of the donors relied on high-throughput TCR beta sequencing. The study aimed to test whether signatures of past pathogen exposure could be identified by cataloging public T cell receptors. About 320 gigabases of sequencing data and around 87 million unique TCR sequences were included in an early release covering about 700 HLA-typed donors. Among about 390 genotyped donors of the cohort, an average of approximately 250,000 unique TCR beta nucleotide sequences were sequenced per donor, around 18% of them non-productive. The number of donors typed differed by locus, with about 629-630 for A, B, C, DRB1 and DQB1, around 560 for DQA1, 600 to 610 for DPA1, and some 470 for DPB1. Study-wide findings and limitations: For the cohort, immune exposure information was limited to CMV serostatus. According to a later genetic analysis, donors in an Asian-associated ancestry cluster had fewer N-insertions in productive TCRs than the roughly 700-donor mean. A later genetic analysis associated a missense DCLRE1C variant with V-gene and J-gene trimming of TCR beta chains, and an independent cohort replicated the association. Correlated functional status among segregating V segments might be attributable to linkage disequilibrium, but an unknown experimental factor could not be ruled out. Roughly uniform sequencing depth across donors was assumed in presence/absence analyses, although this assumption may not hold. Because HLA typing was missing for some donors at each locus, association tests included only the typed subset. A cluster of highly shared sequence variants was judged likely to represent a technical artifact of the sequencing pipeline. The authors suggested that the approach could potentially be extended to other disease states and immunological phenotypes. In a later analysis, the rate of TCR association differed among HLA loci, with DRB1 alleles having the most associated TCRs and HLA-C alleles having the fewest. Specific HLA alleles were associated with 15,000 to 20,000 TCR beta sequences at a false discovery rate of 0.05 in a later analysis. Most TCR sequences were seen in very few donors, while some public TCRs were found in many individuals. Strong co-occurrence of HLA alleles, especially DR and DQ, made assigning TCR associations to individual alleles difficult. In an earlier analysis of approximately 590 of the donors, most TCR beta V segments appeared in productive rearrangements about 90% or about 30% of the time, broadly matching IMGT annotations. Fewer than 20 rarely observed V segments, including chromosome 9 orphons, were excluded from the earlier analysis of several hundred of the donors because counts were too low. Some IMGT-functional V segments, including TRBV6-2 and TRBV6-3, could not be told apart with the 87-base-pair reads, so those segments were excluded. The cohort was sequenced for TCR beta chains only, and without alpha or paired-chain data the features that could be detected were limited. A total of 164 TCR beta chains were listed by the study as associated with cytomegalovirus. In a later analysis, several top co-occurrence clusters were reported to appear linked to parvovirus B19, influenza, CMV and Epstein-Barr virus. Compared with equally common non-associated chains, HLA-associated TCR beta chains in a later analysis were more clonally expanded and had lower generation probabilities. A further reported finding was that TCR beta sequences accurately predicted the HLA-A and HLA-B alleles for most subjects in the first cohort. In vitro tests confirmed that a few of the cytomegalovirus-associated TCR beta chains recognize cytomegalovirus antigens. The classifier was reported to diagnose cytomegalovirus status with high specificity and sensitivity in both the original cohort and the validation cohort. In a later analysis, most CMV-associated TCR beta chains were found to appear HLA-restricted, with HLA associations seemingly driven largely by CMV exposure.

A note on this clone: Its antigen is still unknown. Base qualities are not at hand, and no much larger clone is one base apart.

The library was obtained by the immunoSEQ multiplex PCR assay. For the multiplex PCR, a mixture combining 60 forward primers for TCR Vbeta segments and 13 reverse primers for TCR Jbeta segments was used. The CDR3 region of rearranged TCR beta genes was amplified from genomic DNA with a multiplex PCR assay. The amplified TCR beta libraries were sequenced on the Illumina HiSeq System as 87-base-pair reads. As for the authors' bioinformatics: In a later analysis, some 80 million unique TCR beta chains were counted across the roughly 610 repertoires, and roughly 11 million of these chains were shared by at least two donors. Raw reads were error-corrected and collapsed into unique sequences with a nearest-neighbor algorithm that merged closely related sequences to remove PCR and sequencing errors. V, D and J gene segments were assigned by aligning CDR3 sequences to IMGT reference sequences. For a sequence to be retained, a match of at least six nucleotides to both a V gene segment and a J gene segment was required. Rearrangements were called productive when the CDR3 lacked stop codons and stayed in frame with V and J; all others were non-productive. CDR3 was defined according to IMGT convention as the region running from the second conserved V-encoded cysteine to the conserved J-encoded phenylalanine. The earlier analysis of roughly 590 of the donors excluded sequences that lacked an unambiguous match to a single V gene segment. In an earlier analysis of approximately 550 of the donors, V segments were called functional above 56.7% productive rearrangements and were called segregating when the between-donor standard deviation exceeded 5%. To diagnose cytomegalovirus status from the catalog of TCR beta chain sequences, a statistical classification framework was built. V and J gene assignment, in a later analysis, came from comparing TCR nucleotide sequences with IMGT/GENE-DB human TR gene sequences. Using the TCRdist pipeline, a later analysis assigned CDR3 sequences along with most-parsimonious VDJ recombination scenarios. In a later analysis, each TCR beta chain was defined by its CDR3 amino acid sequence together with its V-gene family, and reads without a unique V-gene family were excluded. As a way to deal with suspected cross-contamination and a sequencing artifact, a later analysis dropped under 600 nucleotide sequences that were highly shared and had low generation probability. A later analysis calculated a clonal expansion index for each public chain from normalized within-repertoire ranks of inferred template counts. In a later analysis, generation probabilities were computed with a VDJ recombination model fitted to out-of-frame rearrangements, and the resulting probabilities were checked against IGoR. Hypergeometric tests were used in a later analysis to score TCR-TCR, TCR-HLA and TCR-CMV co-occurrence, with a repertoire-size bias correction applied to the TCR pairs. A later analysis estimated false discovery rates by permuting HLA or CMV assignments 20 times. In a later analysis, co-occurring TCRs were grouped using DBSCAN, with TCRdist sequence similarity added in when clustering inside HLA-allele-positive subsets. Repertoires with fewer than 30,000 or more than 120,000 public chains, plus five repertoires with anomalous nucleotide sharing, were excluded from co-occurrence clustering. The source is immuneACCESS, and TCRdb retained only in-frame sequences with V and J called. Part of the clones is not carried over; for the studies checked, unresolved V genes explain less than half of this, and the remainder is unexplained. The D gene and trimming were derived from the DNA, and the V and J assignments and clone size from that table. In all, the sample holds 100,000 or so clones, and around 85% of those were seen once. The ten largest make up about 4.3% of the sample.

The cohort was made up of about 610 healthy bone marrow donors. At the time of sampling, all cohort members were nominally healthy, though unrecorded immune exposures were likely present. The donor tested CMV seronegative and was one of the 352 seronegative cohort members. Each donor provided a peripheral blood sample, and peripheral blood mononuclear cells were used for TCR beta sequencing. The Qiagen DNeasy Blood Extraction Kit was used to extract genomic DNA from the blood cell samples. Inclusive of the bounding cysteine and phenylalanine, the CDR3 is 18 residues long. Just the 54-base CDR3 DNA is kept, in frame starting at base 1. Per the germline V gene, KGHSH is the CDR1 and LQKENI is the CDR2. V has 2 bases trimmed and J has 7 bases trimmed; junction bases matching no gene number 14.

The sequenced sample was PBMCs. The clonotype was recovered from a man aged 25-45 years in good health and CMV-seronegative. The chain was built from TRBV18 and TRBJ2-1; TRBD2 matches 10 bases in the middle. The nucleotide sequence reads TGTGCCAGCTCACCATCTCCACTCTTAGCGGGAGGAAGTAATGAGCAGTTCTTC. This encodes CASSPSPLLAGGSNEQFF.